This entry features one TCR beta chain sequence. Its specificity is unknown. Indicated time point: healthy volunteer bleed at 2 weeks. Unfractionated whole blood was the source from which total RNA was extracted. CDR1 is SGHDT and CDR2 is YYEEEE in the germline V gene. V gave up 3 bases and J gave up 5 bases, with 24 bases separating them. The CDR3 runs to 17 residues. These data are taken from a study of human T cells and chemical hapten exposure. Overall study results and limits: Sensitization with DPC brought no change to TCRs above 1 in 1000 in frequency.

In the library, unique molecular identifiers were attached to individual cDNA molecules. As handled by the study authors: 100,000 or so TCRs per sample was the median, with a range of roughly 23,224 to 690,600. TCRdb redid the calling of the RACE reads with MiXCR, one entry per CDR3 protein. It is TCRdb's table, rather than the study itself, that gives the V and J calls and clone size. The sample holds roughly 120,000 distinct CDR3 sequences; roughly 9.5% are singletons and the top ten take roughly 1.6%. Sequenced: whole blood. The sequence derives from a male donor in good health. Some clones in this sample may be carry-over from other donors' samples. The chain couples TRBV5-6 to TRBJ2-7; possible D gene TRBD2, 6 bases. The CDR3 sequence: CASSSVSIGTELDEQYF. CDR3 sequence (DNA): TGTGCCAGCAGCTCGGTCTCGATCGGGACTGAGCTAGACGAGCAGTACTTC.